Sequencing of this TCR beta chain was carried out in a study of T-cell reconstitution after alpha-beta-depleted transplantation in children. The CDR3 runs to 14 residues. V was shortened by 0 bases and J by 7 bases, with 10 bases between the two germline ends. Germline lookup yields CDR1 MNHEY and CDR2 SVGAGI. Library preparation (for TCRbeta) was performed with unique molecular identifiers. A single record per CDR3 protein comes from TCRdb applying MiXCR to the PCR reads. The top ten hold around 2.4% of the sample, which has some 72,000 distinct CDR3 sequences, 5.5% to 7.5% seen once. This clonotype has at least ten counts.

The clonotype was recovered from a human donor who donated a stem cell graft to a child with acute lymphoblastic leukemia. This specimen was PBMCs from the stem cell graft donor, taken from the stem cell graft. The chain recombines TRBV6-5 with TRBJ2-1; D may be TRBD1 (5 bases). The CDR3 sequence is CASSYSTEANEQFF. CDR3 nucleotides: TGTGCCAGCAGTTACTCGACAGAGGCTAATGAGCAGTTCTTC.